This T cell receptor beta chain emerged from a study of graft-versus-host responses after intestinal transplantation. Across the study: Anti-thymocyte globulin was used for induction in all recipients, who then took tacrolimus and steroids for 3 to 4 years.

Sequencing used immunoSEQ multiplex PCR; TCRdb keeps in-frame clones, though not all of them. Of some 83,000 clones listed, 91% were seen once; the top ten hold approximately 0.1%. This clone was seen only once. The target antigen is unknown. Study observations and caveats: Early after transplant, HvG declines were associated with peak levels of circulating GvH clones. Recipient marrow showed GvH clones, some seen first in ileum or blood. Allografts of one patient group, those with graft-donor T cell macrochimerism, had high graft-versus-host to host-versus-graft clonal ratios.

Germline CDR1 reads KGHSH; CDR2 reads LQKENI. The CDR3 runs to 14 residues. The germline V and J ends were trimmed by 3 bases and 3 bases, with 8 bases remaining between them. The sample consisted of unstimulated CD4+ T cells sorted from spleen or lymph node cells, taken before intestinal transplant. The sequence was obtained from a human donor who received an intestinal transplant. The rearrangement links TRBV18 to TRBJ2-2; D ambiguous. CDR3 amino acids: CASSPLADTGELFF. CDR3 nucleotides: TGTGCCAGCTCACCTCTGGCAGACACCGGGGAGCTGTTTTTT.